This T cell receptor beta chain was found in a study of blood T cells in healthy people across ages. General study findings and limits: Diversity of TCR beta correlated strongly with naive T cell percentage.

Unmatched junction bases numbered 8, after V lost 2 bases and J lost 2 bases. The CDR3 sequence is 17 residues long. CDR1 and CDR2 (germline): MGHRA, YSYEKL. The second PCR ran roughly 7 to 11 cycles with a sample-barcoded 5' primer and J-beta primers. TCRdb re-called the 5' RACE reads through MiXCR, storing one row per CDR3 protein. Of 750,000 or so distinct CDR3 sequences listed, 20% to 25% are singletons. This clonotype appeared a few times. Its antigen is as yet unknown. Separately, the same data were catalogued under a study of T cells of mothers and their children.

This clonotype originated in a boy aged 10-17 years in good health. The chain recombines TRBV4-1 with TRBJ2-1; TRBD2 aligns across 8 bases. Sequenced: blood. CDR3: CASSQKASGSPYNEQFF. CDR3 sequence (DNA): TGCGCCAGCAGCCAAAAGGCTAGCGGGTCCCCCTACAATGAGCAGTTCTTC.